The 19 T cell receptor beta chains listed next were all sequenced from one sample in a study of shared clonotypes between healthy human individuals (dated by TCRdb to 2018 to 2021). The library relied on the immunoSEQ multiplex PCR assay. TCRdb stores this immuneACCESS table with in-frame sequences only. Part of the clones is absent; in the studies checked, under half of the shortfall reflects unresolved V genes, and no reason is known for the rest. This sample is represented by about 520,000 clones; about 96% of them were singletons. Together, the top ten hold 0.05% to 0.08% of the sample. Sequencing used naive CD4+ T cells sorted from blood. Explained via the paper, the cell subset or site label denotes: CD45RA+ positively selected. These receptors all stem from a woman in her twenties or thirties in good health.

V and J are TRBV7-7 and TRBJ1-5, with D uncertain. The length of the CDR3 is 13 residues. Germline values: CDR1 SSHAT, CDR2 FNYEAQ (reference sequence). Trimming removed 3 bases from V and 7 bases from J, with 10 bases in between. CDR3 in DNA: TGTGCCAGCAGCTTTCCTACGATCCAGCCCCAGCATTTT. Translated, it gives CASSFPTIQPQHF.

The rearrangement uses TRBV7-8 and TRBJ2-2, with 7 bases aligning to TRBD2. With V trimmed by 5 bases and J by 4 bases, 10 bases remained unmatched. Germline values: CDR1 SGHVS, CDR2 FQNEAQ. The CDR3 totals 16 residues. CDR3 DNA sequence: TGTGCCAGCAGCGCCTTTGCGGGAGTTGCCACCGGGGAGCTGTTTTTT. This encodes CASSAFAGVATGELFF.

J is TRBJ2-7 and V is TRBV5-1; D may be TRBD2 (5 bases). The germline gives CDR1 SGHRS, CDR2 YFSETQ. There are 14 residues in the CDR3. V lost 5 bases and J lost 6, with 18 bases in between. CDR3 residues: CASSPDWQLLEQYF. CDR3 coding DNA: TGCGCCAGCAGTCCGGACTGGCAGCTCCTCGAGCAGTACTTC.

This clone has more than one count but fewer than ten. The chain recombines TRBV19 with TRBJ1-1; D not resolved. The CDR3 spans 15 residues. Between the trimmed V and J ends, which lost 4 bases and 4 bases, there was a span of 16 bases. The germline CDR1 and CDR2 sequences are LNHDA and SQIVND (reference sequence). DNA for the CDR3: TGTGCCAGTAGTACCGTAGAAGTGGGGTCCACTGAAGCTTTCTTT. Translating it yields CASSTVEVGSTEAFF.

The J gene is TRBJ2-6, the V gene TRBV9; unclear D gene. This CDR3 comprises 16 residues. The V and J ends lost 0 bases and 1 base respectively, with 8 bases between them. The V gene's germline CDR1 is SGDLS and CDR2 YYNGEE. The chain's CDR3 is CASSVGGRSGANVLTF. CDR3 sequence (DNA): TGTGCCAGCAGCGTAGGAGGTCGGTCTGGGGCCAACGTCCTGACTTTC.

The rearrangement uses TRBV18 and TRBJ2-3; a weak D match, TRBD1 (6 bases). Deletions cut 3 bases from V and 0 bases from J, with 13 bases between. Germline lookup yields CDR1 KGHSH and CDR2 LQKENI. The CDR3 loop spans 16 amino acids. The CDR3 protein is CASSPLDSLSTDTQYF. CDR3 nucleotides: TGTGCCAGCTCACCCCTGGACAGCCTAAGCACAGATACGCAGTATTTT.

This chain uses TRBV28 with TRBJ2-6; TRBD2 matches 8 bases. Per the germline V gene, CDR1 is MDHEN and CDR2 is SYDVKM. The V gene end was trimmed by 7 bases and the J gene end by 1 base; junction bases not matched to a gene: 12. The CDR3 is made up of 18 amino acids. The CDR3 spells CASNSPGRAVSGANVLTF. The CDR3 DNA sequence: TGTGCCAGCAACTCTCCCGGGAGGGCCGTGTCTGGGGCCAACGTCCTGACTTTC.

This clone was picked up one time. The rearrangement uses TRBV4-2 and TRBJ2-7, with D perhaps TRBD2 (5 bases). Trimming stripped 2 bases from V and 0 bases from J, with 17 bases between. CDR1 and CDR2 from the germline V gene are LGHNA and YNFKEQ. This CDR3 has 17 residues. CDR3 bases: TGTGCCAGCAGCCAAATGGCAAGTAGCGCAGCCTCCTACGAGCAGTACTTC. This translates into CASSQMASSAASYEQYF.

The chain recombines TRBV5-4 with TRBJ2-6, with D possibly called TRBD1 or TRBD2 (5 bases each). V lost 0 bases to trimming and J lost 2 bases, with 6 bases between them. The CDR3 is 15 amino acids. The germline gives CDR1 SGHNT, CDR2 YYREEE (reference sequence). CDR3 sequence reads: CASSLGGAGANVLTF. CDR3 DNA: TGTGCCAGCAGCTTGGGAGGGGCTGGGGCCAACGTCCTGACTTTC.

A note on this clone: Relative to the germline gene, one junction end is altered; a read error may explain this. V and J are TRBV7-2 and TRBJ1-2; TRBD1 is a possible D gene (5 bases). This CDR3 is built from 14 residues. Looked up from germline, CDR1 is SGHTA and CDR2 is FQGNSA. The CDR3 bases are TGTGCCAGCAGCTTAGACGGCGGAGGACGGGGCTGCACCTTC. It encodes CASSLDGGGRGCTF. The full variable domain, with the rest looked up from reference TRBV7-2 and TRBJ1-2, is GAGVSQSPSNKVTEKGKDVELRCDPISGHTALYWYRQSLGQGLEFLIYFQGNSAPDKSGLPSDRFSAERTGGSVSTLTIQRTQQEDSAVYLCASSLDGGGRGCTFGSGTRLTVV.

The V and J genes are TRBV6-6 and TRBJ2-3; 9 nucleotides align to TRBD1. This CDR3 has 13 amino acids. V lost 10 bases and J lost 6; bases outside the gene matches: 8. CDR1 is MNHNY and CDR2 is SVGAGI in the germline V gene (reference sequence). The CDR3 DNA reads as TGTGCCACCACGGACAGGGGTACGGATACGCAGTATTTT. Protein: CATTDRGTDTQYF.

V usage is TRBV6-5 and J usage is TRBJ2-5; 8 bases map to TRBD2. V was clipped by 0 bases and J by 5 bases; unmatched bases: 8. Germline loops: CDR1 MNHEY, CDR2 SVGAGI. The CDR3 extends over 16 amino acids. CDR3 sequence reads: CASSYSGTPGGETQYF. CDR3 DNA sequence: TGTGCCAGCAGTTACTCTGGGACACCGGGAGGGGAGACCCAGTACTTC.

The rearrangement links TRBV19 to TRBJ2-3; D remains unclear. V was clipped by 3 bases and J by 8 bases, with 6 bases between them. Germline CDR1 is LNHDA and CDR2 is SQIVND (reference sequence). The CDR3 extends over 11 amino acids. Written as DNA, the CDR3 is TGTGCCAGTAGTATCCGAGGTACGCAGTATTTT. It codes for CASSIRGTQYF.

The chain links TRBV30 to TRBJ2-5; TRBD2 matches 8 bases. Germline trimming cut 0 bases from V and 7 bases from J; bases unmatched to any gene: 4. The CDR3 sequence is 13 residues long. Per germline, CDR1 GTSNPN and CDR2 SVGIG (reference sequence). The CDR3 spells CAWSVAGVGTQYF. CDR3 sequence (DNA): TGTGCCTGGAGTGTAGCGGGAGTGGGGACCCAGTACTTC.

This chain uses TRBV11-1 with TRBJ2-1; 12 nucleotides agree with TRBD2. The germline V gene has CDR1 SGHAT and CDR2 FQDESV (reference sequence). Trimming took 1 base from V and 9 from J; bases not matched to a gene: 4. The CDR3 is 15 amino acids. Here the CDR3 reads CASSLGTSGNSEQFF. In DNA, the CDR3 is TGTGCCAGCAGCTTAGGGACTAGCGGGAACAGTGAGCAGTTCTTC.

This clone was picked up a small number of times. Other DNA sequences in this specimen translate into the identical CDR3. This chain connects TRBV2 to TRBJ1-5; no clear D gene. The V end lost 1 base, the J end lost 1 base, and 5 bases lay between the germline ends. The CDR3 covers 14 residues. Germline CDR1 SNHLY, CDR2 FYNNEI. For the CDR3, the DNA is TGTGCCAGCAGTGAAGTCCGCAGCAATCAGCCCCAGCATTTT. Its translation: CASSEVRSNQPQHF.

The J gene is TRBJ2-5, the V gene TRBV6-1, with TRBD2 as a possible D gene (5 bases). The CDR3 loop spans 16 amino acids. CDR1 and CDR2 (germline): MNHNS, SASEGT. Trimming stripped 1 base from V and 1 base from J, with 13 bases between. CDR3 sequence: CASSEVATEGQETQYF. The CDR3 bases are TGTGCCAGCAGTGAAGTTGCGACCGAGGGCCAAGAGACCCAGTACTTC.

The V and J genes are TRBV5-1 and TRBJ2-1, with TRBD2 matching over 10 bases. This CDR3 region has 16 residues. The germline gives CDR1 SGHRS, CDR2 YFSETQ. V shed 4 bases and J 4 bases; nucleotides not matched to a gene: 8. The CDR3 loop is CASSQDLAGAYNEQFF. In nucleotides, the CDR3 is TGCGCCAGCAGCCAAGATCTAGCGGGAGCTTACAATGAGCAGTTCTTC. The full variable domain, with the rest looked up from reference TRBV5-1 and TRBJ2-1, is KAGVTQTPRYLIKTRGQQVTLSCSPISGHRSVSWYQQTPGQGLQFLFEYFSETQRNKGNFPGRFSGRQFSNSRSEMNVSTLELGDSALYLCASSQDLAGAYNEQFFGPGTRLTVL.

The chain has TRBV5-1 and TRBJ2-7; D not certain. Germline CDR1 SGHRS, CDR2 YFSETQ. The CDR3 is made up of 13 amino acids. V lost 5 bases and J lost 1, with 10 bases in between. In DNA form, the CDR3 reads TGCGCCAGCAGTTCAGACAATTCCTACGAGCAGTACTTC. This codes for CASSSDNSYEQYF. Full variable domain (rest looked up from reference TRBV5-1 and TRBJ2-7): KAGVTQTPRYLIKTRGQQVTLSCSPISGHRSVSWYQQTPGQGLQFLFEYFSETQRNKGNFPGRFSGRQFSNSRSEMNVSTLELGDSALYLCASSSDNSYEQYFGPGTRLTVT.